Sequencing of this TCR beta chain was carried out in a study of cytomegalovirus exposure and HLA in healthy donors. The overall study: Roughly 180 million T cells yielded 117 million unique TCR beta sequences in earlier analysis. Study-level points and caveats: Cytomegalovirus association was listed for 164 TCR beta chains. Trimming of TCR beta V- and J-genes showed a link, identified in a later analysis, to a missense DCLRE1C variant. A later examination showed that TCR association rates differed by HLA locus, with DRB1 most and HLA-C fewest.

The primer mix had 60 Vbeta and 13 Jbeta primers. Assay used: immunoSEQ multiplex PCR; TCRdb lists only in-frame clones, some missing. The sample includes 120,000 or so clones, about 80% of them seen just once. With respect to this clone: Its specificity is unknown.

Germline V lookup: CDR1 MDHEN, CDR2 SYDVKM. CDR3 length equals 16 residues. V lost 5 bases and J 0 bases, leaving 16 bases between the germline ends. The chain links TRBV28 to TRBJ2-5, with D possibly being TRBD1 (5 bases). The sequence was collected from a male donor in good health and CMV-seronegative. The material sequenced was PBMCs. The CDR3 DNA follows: TGTGCCAGCAGTACGCTTGACAGCGAGTACCAAGAGACCCAGTACTTC. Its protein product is CASSTLDSEYQETQYF.